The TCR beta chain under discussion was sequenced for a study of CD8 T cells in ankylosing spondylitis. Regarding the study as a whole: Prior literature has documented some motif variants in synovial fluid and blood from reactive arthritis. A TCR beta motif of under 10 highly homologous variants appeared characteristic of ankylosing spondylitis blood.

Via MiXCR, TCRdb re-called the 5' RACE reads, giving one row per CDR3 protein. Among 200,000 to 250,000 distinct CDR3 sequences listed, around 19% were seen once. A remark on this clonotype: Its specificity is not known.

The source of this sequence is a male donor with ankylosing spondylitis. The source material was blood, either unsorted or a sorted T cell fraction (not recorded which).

The CDR3 loop reads CSGGRPGRGSGEAFF. As DNA, the CDR3 is TGCAGTGGGGGGCGGCCGGGCAGGGGAAGTGGTGAAGCTTTCTTT. The chain joins TRBV20-1 to TRBJ1-1; D might be TRBD1 (6 bases). The CDR3 runs 15 residues. Per the germline V gene, CDR1 is DFQATT and CDR2 is SNEGSKA (reference sequence). Trimming took off 7 bases at V and 7 bases at J, with 25 bases between the two ends.